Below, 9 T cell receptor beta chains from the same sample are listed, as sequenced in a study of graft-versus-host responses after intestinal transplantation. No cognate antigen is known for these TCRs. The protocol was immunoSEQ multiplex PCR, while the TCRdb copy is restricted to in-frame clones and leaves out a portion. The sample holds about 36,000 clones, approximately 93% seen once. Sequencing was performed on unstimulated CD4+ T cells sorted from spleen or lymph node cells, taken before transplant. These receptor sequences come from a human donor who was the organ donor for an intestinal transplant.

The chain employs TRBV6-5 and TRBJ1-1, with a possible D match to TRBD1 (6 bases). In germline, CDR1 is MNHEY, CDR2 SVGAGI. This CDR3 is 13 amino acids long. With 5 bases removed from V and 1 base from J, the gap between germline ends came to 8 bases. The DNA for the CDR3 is TGTGCCAGCAGTCCACAGGGGAACACTGAAGCTTTCTTT. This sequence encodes CASSPQGNTEAFF.

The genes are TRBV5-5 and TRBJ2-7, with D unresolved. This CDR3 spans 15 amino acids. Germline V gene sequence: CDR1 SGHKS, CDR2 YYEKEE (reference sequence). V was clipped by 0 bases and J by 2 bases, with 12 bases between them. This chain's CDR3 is CASSLVSAGPYEQYF. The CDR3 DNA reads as TGTGCCAGCAGCTTGGTGTCAGCCGGGCCCTACGAGCAGTACTTC.

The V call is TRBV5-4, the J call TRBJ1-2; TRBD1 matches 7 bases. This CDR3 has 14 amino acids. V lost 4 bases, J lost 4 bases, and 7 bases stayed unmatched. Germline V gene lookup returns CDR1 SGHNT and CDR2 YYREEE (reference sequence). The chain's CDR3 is CASSRPRQGYGYTF. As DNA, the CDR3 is TGTGCCAGCAGCCGCCCGAGACAGGGCTATGGCTACACCTTC.

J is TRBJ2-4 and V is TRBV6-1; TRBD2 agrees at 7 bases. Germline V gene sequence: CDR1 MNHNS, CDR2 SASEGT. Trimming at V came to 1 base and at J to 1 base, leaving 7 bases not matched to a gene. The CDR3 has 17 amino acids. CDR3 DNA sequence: TGTGCCAGCAGTGAAGGCGGGGGTGCAGCGGCCAAAAACATTCAGTACTTC. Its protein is CASSEGGGAAAKNIQYF.

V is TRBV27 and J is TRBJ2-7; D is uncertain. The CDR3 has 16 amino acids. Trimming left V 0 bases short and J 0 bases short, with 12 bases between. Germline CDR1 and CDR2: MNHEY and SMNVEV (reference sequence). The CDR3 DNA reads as TGTGCCAGCAGTTTATCGTCGACGGCGACCTCCTACGAGCAGTACTTC. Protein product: CASSLSSTATSYEQYF.

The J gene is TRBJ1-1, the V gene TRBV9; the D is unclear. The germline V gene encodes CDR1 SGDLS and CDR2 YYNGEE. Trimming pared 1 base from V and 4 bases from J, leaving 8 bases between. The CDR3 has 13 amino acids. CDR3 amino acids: CASSVKVSTEAFF. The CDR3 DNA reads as TGTGCCAGCAGCGTAAAGGTTTCCACTGAAGCTTTCTTT.

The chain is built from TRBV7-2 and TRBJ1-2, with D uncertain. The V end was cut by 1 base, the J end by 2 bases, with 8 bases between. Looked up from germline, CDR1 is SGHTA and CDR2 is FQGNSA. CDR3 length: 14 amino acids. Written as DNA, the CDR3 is TGTGCCAGCAGCTTAGAACCTGAGAACTATGGCTACACCTTC. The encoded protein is CASSLEPENYGYTF.

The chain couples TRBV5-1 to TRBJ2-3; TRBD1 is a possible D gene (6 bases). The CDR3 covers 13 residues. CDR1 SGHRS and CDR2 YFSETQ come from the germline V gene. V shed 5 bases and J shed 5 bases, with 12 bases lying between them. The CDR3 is CASRGALGDTQYF. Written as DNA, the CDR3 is TGCGCCAGCAGGGGGGCGCTAGGAGATACGCAGTATTTT.

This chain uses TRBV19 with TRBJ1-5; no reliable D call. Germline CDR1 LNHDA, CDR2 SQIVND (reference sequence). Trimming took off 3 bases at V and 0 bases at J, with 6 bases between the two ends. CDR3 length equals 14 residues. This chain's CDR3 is CASSIQYSNQPQHF. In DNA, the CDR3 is TGTGCCAGTAGTATTCAATATAGCAATCAGCCCCAGCATTTT.